Presented here are 25 T cell receptor beta chains from one specimen sequenced in a study of cytomegalovirus exposure and HLA in healthy donors. The PCR ran on 60 Vbeta and 13 Jbeta primers. The repertoire was sequenced with immunoSEQ multiplex PCR; TCRdb's copy has only in-frame clones and lacks some. The top ten hold more than 2% of the sample, which has about 160,000 clones, 80% to 90% seen once. Sequenced material: PBMCs. The receptors stem from a man between 18 and 29 years old in good health and CMV-seropositive.

CDR3 nucleotide sequence: TGTGCCAGCAGAGACCTGACCCCCGGGACAGCCGGCGGGGAGCTGTTTTTT. It translates to CASRDLTPGTAGGELFF. This chain connects TRBV7-9 to TRBJ2-2, with 7 bases matching TRBD1. V gave up 6 bases and J gave up 7 bases; unmatched junction bases: 17. CDR1 and CDR2 from the germline V gene are SEHNR and FQNEAQ (reference sequence). The CDR3 has 17 amino acids.

The J gene is TRBJ1-1, the V gene TRBV19; 7 bases map to TRBD1. After removal of 4 bases from V and 1 base from J, the junction contained 6 bases not matched to a gene. This CDR3 region has 15 residues. Germline CDR1 LNHDA, CDR2 SQIVND (reference sequence). The CDR3 DNA reads TGTGCCAGTAGTACGAGGACAGGTAGGAACACTGAAGCTTTCTTT. Amino acid sequence: CASSTRTGRNTEAFF.

V usage is TRBV7-2 and J usage is TRBJ2-3; the D gene is possibly TRBD2 (6 bases). The germline V gene encodes CDR1 SGHTA and CDR2 FQGNSA. V was shortened by 1 base and J by 1 base, with 18 bases between the two germline ends. The CDR3 consists of 18 residues. The CDR3 region is CASSLVYGGYKRTDTQYF. CDR3 nucleotide sequence: TGTGCCAGCAGCTTAGTTTACGGGGGTTACAAGCGCACAGATACGCAGTATTTT.

The J gene is TRBJ2-5, the V gene TRBV5-6; D remains unclear. Deletions cut 1 base from V and 0 bases from J, with 7 bases between. The CDR3 has 14 amino acids. CDR1 SGHDT and CDR2 YYEEEE come from the germline V gene. The CDR3 sequence is CASSLSQYQETQYF. As DNA, the CDR3 is TGTGCCAGCAGCTTGTCCCAGTACCAAGAGACCCAGTACTTC.

The V call is TRBV2, the J call TRBJ2-5, with 8 bases fitting TRBD1. From germline, CDR1 is SNHLY and CDR2 FYNNEI. After removal of 4 bases from V and 4 bases from J, the junction contained 8 bases not matched to a gene. The CDR3 has 15 amino acids. CDR3 protein: CASSAGQGGTETQYF. The DNA for the CDR3 is TGTGCCAGCAGTGCCGGACAGGGAGGCACAGAGACCCAGTACTTC.

V gene TRBV6-1 combines with J gene TRBJ2-3, with unresolved D. Germline values: CDR1 MNHNS, CDR2 SASEGT. V was shortened by 5 bases and J by 6 bases, with 9 bases between the two germline ends. The CDR3 covers 12 residues. CDR3 bases: TGTGCCAGCAGTCAATTAGAGGATACGCAGTATTTT. This translates into CASSQLEDTQYF.

CDR3 region: CASSKAPDEQFF. For the CDR3, the DNA is TGTGCCAGCAGCAAAGCCCCGGATGAGCAGTTCTTC. V is TRBV21-1 and J is TRBJ2-1; TRBD2 was called by the table and not checked on the DNA. TRBV21-1 is designated a pseudogene. The CDR3 has 12 amino acids.

The rearrangement uses TRBV5-4 and TRBJ1-6; 12 positions match TRBD1. With 4 bases clipped from V and 5 bases from J, the junction kept 7 bases outside the gene matches. CDR3 length equals 17 residues. Germline V CDR1 and CDR2: SGHNT, YYREEE (reference sequence). CDR3: CASSPGTGGGHNSPLHF. CDR3 nucleotides: TGTGCCAGCAGCCCAGGGACAGGGGGCGGCCATAATTCACCCCTCCACTTT.

In nucleotides, the CDR3 is TGTGCCAGCAGCTTAAGGGGACAGAACACCGGGGAGCTGTTTTTT. Translated: CASSLRGQNTGELFF. The chain has TRBV5-5 and TRBJ2-2, with TRBD1 as a possible D gene (6 bases). Between the trimmed V and J ends, which lost 2 bases and 1 base, there was a span of 9 bases. Germline values: CDR1 SGHKS, CDR2 YYEKEE (reference sequence). CDR3 length: 15 amino acids.

This chain joins TRBV5-5 and TRBJ2-6, with 7 nucleotides matching TRBD1. Germline V gene sequence: CDR1 SGHKS, CDR2 YYEKEE (reference sequence). This CDR3 region has 19 residues. V lost 2 bases to trimming and J lost 3 bases; unmatched junction nucleotides: 14. The CDR3 region is CASSLRGAGGTSGANVLTF. The CDR3 DNA reads as TGTGCCAGCAGCTTAAGGGGAGCAGGGGGAACTAGTGGGGCCAACGTCCTGACTTTC.

This chain joins TRBV7-9 and TRBJ2-1; 7 bases are shared with TRBD2. The germline CDR1 and CDR2 sequences are SEHNR and FQNEAQ (reference sequence). Germline trimming cut 3 bases from V and 5 bases from J; bases unmatched to any gene: 4. The CDR3 extends over 14 amino acids. The CDR3 loop is CASSFAGVNNEQFF. DNA of the CDR3: TGTGCCAGCAGCTTTGCGGGGGTGAACAATGAGCAGTTCTTC.

The sample holds one count of this clone. The CDR3 sequence: CASSQQGWGVGELFF. In nucleotides, the CDR3 is TGCGCCAGCAGCCAACAGGGCTGGGGTGTCGGGGAGCTGTTTTTT. V usage is TRBV4-3 and J usage is TRBJ2-2; a weak D match, TRBD1 (5 bases). The CDR3 extends over 15 amino acids. The germline CDR1 and CDR2 sequences are LGHNA and YSLEER. Between the trimmed V and J ends, which lost 2 bases and 7 bases, there was a span of 14 bases.

This clone was seen a handful of times. The genes are TRBV7-2 and TRBJ2-5; D gene uncertain. The end of the DNA is better explained by TRBJ2-7, so the J call may be wrong. The length of the CDR3 is 13 residues. Germline V gives CDR1 SGHTA, CDR2 FQGNSA. CDR3 protein: CASSLALLYEQYF. CDR3 nucleotides: TGTGCCAGCAGCTTAGCCCTATTATACGAGCAGTACTTC.

J is TRBJ1-2 and V is TRBV4-3; the match to TRBD1 covers 7 bases. Germline values: CDR1 LGHNA, CDR2 YSLEER. Losses at the gene ends were 0 bases for V and 4 bases for J; bases not matched to a gene: 5. The CDR3 loop spans 15 amino acids. DNA of the CDR3: TGCGCCAGCAGCCAAGAAGAGGCAGGGGGCTATGGCTACACCTTC. Translation: CASSQEEAGGYGYTF.

This clone appeared a few times. CDR3 in amino acids: CASSLEGQANPGGYTF. Here the CDR3 DNA reads TGTGCCAGCAGCTTGGAAGGACAGGCCAATCCCGGGGGCTACACCTTC. The chain has TRBV5-5 and TRBJ1-2; 7 nucleotides align to TRBD1. V lost 0 bases to trimming and J lost 8 bases; unmatched junction nucleotides: 13. This CDR3 is 16 amino acids long. Germline assignment: CDR1 SGHKS and CDR2 YYEKEE (reference sequence).

V gene TRBV19 combines with J gene TRBJ2-4, with TRBD1 matching over 11 bases. Germline CDR1 and CDR2: LNHDA and SQIVND (reference sequence). The CDR3 spans 18 residues. After removal of 3 bases from V and 1 base from J, the junction contained 8 bases not matched to a gene. Here the CDR3 reads CASSIPGTGGRAKNIQYF. CDR3 nucleotide sequence: TGTGCCAGTAGTATCCCCGGGACAGGGGGTAGGGCCAAAAACATTCAGTACTTC.

Regarding this clone: The same CDR3 can be traced to other DNA sequences in this sample. The V call is TRBV5-1, the J call TRBJ2-1; 8 bases fit TRBD2. Germline CDR1 SGHRS, CDR2 YFSETQ. CDR3 length: 17 amino acids. J was trimmed by 1 base and V by 0 bases; bases with no gene match: 6. The CDR3 region has the DNA TGCGCCAGCAGCTTGGGCGTTGCGGGGGGTTCCTACAATGAGCAGTTCTTC. Amino acids: CASSLGVAGGSYNEQFF.

The rearrangement links TRBV6-5 to TRBJ2-3, with 11 bases identical to TRBD2. Germline lookup yields CDR1 MNHEY and CDR2 SVGAGI. Losses at the gene ends were 4 bases for V and 4 bases for J; bases not matched to a gene: 4. The CDR3 is made up of 15 amino acids. The CDR3, as DNA: TGTGCCAGCAGTTTGGTAGCGGGGGGGCCAGATACGCAGTATTTT. Encoded protein: CASSLVAGGPDTQYF.

This chain uses TRBV7-8 with TRBJ2-5; a weak D match, TRBD1 (5 bases). Germline V lookup: CDR1 SGHVS, CDR2 FQNEAQ. Trimming took 1 base from V and 4 from J, leaving 10 bases between them. This CDR3 contains 14 residues. CDR3 nucleotides: TGTGCCAGCAGCTTAGGCAGGGTGGTAGAGACCCAGTACTTC. It encodes CASSLGRVVETQYF.

The chain recombines TRBV18 with TRBJ1-5; perhaps TRBD1 as D (6 bases). The CDR3 is made up of 16 amino acids. The V end lost 3 bases, the J end lost 6 bases, and 18 bases lay between the germline ends. Germline V lookup: CDR1 KGHSH, CDR2 LQKENI. CDR3 DNA sequence: TGTGCCAGCTCACCTTCCCGGCAGGGGACGGGTCAGCCCCAGCATTTT. It yields the protein CASSPSRQGTGQPQHF.

This chain links TRBV4-2 with TRBJ2-1; 9 nucleotides match TRBD2. The V gene end was trimmed by 4 bases and the J gene end by 6 bases; junction bases not matched to a gene: 4. CDR1 and CDR2 (germline): LGHNA, YNFKEQ. This CDR3 spans 14 amino acids. The CDR3 nucleotides read TGTGCCAGCAGCCCCGGCGGGGGGGGCAATGAGCAGTTCTTC. The encoded protein is CASSPGGGGNEQFF.

This rearrangement joins TRBV10-3 to TRBJ1-5, with a possible D match to TRBD1 (6 bases). The CDR3 runs 15 residues. The germline V gene encodes CDR1 ENHRY and CDR2 SYGVKD. Deletions cut 7 bases from V and 1 base from J, with 14 bases between. The CDR3 nucleotides read TGTGCCATCAAATACAGGGATAGGAGCAATCAGCCCCAGCATTTT. It yields the protein CAIKYRDRSNQPQHF.

This clone has just a few counts. The V call is TRBV11-3, the J call TRBJ1-2; D not certain. The V end was cut by 5 bases, the J end by 3 bases, with 13 bases between. The CDR3 is 14 residues long. Germline V lookup: CDR1 SGHNT, CDR2 YENEEA. In DNA, the CDR3 is TGTGCCAGCAGCGAGACGGCCAGCGACTATGGCTACACCTTC. Encoded protein: CASSETASDYGYTF.

This sequence joins TRBV28 and TRBJ1-2; D is perhaps TRBD1 (6 bases). The CDR3 has 12 amino acids. V was shortened by 3 bases and J by 8 bases, with 10 bases between the two germline ends. Germline V gives CDR1 MDHEN, CDR2 SYDVKM. The CDR3 sequence: CASSLGGGGYTF. Here the CDR3 DNA reads TGTGCCAGCAGTTTGGGGGGGGGCGGCTACACCTTC.

The chain uses TRBV5-1 and TRBJ2-3; D is possibly TRBD1 (5 bases). CDR3 length equals 15 residues. With 1 base removed from V and 1 base from J, the gap between germline ends came to 10 bases. Germline V gene data show CDR1 as SGHRS and CDR2 as YFSETQ. This CDR3 is CASSLQGARTDTQYF. The CDR3 coding sequence is TGCGCCAGCAGCTTGCAAGGGGCGCGCACAGATACGCAGTATTTT.